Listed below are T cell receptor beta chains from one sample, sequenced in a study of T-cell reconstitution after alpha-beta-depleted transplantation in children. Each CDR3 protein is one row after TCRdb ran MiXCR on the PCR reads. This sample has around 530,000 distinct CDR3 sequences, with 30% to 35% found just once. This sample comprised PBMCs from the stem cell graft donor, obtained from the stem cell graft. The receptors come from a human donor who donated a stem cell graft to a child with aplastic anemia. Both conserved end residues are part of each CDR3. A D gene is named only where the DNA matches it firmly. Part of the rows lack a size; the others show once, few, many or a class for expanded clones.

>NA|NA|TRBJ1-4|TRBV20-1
TGCAGTGCTAGAGATCTGCAAACCGGACAGCTTAATGAAAAACTGTTTTTT
CSARDLQTGQLNEKLFF
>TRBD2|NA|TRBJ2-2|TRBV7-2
TGTGCCAGCAGCTTAATGGCTAGCGGGACCGGGGAGCTGTTTTTT
CASSLMASGTGELFF
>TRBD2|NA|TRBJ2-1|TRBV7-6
TGTGCCAGCAGCCGTGGGACTAGCGGGAGGGTTCCCAATGAGCAGTTCTTC
CASSRGTSGRVPNEQFF
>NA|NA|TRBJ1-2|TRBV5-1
TGCGCCAGCAGCTTGGAACGGGACCCGGGCGGCTACACCTTC
CASSLERDPGGYTF
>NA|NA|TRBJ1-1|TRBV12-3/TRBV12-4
TGTGCCAGCAGTAAGGACCGATACACTGAAGCTTTCTTT
CASSKDRYTEAFF
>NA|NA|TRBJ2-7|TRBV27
TGTGCCAGCGGCCTAGCACGACAATACGAGCAGTACTTC
CASGLARQYEQYF
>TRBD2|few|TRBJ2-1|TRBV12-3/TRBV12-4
TGTGCCAGCAGTTTTGTACTAGCGGTAACACTGGGCAATGAGCAGTTCTTC
CASSFVLAVTLGNEQFF
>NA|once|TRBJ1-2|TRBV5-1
TGCGCCAGCAGCTTGGGAGAGTTAGAGAACGGCTACACCTTC
CASSLGELENGYTF
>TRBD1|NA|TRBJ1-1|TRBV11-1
TGTGCCAGCATCCCCAAAAGACAGGGTAACACTGAAGCTTTCTTT
CASIPKRQGNTEAFF
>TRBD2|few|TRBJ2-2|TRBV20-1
TGCAGTGCTCGAGTCCGGGGGGGCTTGGCCGGGGAGCTGTTTTTT
CSARVRGGLAGELFF
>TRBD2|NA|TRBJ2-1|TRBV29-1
TGCAGCGCCACGGACCGGCTAGCGGGAGTCGGTAATGAGCAGTTCTTC
CSATDRLAGVGNEQFF
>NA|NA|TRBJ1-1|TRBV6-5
TGTGCCAGCAGTTACTCAATGAGTGTTGCGGGAATTTCAGCTGAAGCTTTCTTT
CASSYSMSVAGISAEAFF
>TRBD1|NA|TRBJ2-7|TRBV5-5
TGTGCCAGCAGCTTGGCGACAGGGCCACGCGGCGAGCAGTACTTC
CASSLATGPRGEQYF
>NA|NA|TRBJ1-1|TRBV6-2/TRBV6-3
TGTGCCAGCAGTTACTCGCGCAGGGTGATAAGCACTGAAGCTTTCTTT
CASSYSRRVISTEAFF
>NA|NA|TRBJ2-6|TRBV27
TGTGCCAGCAGTTTATCTGCACAGAGCGGGGCCAACGTCCTGACTTTC
CASSLSAQSGANVLTF
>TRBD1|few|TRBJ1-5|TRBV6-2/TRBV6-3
TGTGCCAGCAGGAAGGGACAGCAGGGTCAGCCCCAGCATTTT
CASRKGQQGQPQHF
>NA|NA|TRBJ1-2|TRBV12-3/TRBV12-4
TGTGCCAGCAGTTTGGGCAAGAATGGCTACACCTTC
CASSLGKNGYTF
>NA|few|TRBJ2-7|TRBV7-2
TGTGCCAGCAGCCCTACAGGGCGGGAGCAGTACTTC
CASSPTGREQYF
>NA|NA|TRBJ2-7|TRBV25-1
TGTGCCAGCAGTGCCTCTGTCGGGGACATGAGGCACGAGCAGTACTTC
CASSASVGDMRHEQYF
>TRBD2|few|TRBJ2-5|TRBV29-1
TGCAGCAAAAGGGAGGGGAAACTAGAAGAGACCCAGTACTTC
CSKREGKLEETQYF
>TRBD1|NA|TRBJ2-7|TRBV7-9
TGTGCCAGCAGCTTAGAGGGGGCGAAGTACGAGCAGTACTTC
CASSLEGAKYEQYF
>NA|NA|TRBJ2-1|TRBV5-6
TGTGCCAGCAGCGGCGGGGACAGAATATACAATGAGCAGTTCTTC
CASSGGDRIYNEQFF
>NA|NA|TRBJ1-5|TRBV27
TGTGCCAGCAGCTCCCTCTCGGGCAGTCCCAATCAGCCCCAGCATTTT
CASSSLSGSPNQPQHF
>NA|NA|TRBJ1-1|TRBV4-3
TGCGCCAGCAGCCATTCCAGGGTGAACACTGAAGCTTTCTTT
CASSHSRVNTEAFF
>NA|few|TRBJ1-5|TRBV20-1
TGCAGTGCTAAAGGGGAGGACGATCAGCCCCAGCATTTT
CSAKGEDDQPQHF
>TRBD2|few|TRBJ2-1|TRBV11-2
TGTGCCAGCAGCGACCTTCGGGCTAGCGGGACCTACAATGAGCAGTTCTTC
CASSDLRASGTYNEQFF
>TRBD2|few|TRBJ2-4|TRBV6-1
TGTGCCAGCAGTCCGGGACTAGCGGGAGGGCCGGTAAACATTCAGTACTTC
CASSPGLAGGPVNIQYF
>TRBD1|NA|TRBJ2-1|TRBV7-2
TGTGCCAGCAGCTCCACCGGGACAGGGGTGGCTCAGCAGTTCTTC
CASSSTGTGVAQQFF
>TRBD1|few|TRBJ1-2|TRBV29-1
TGCAGCGTCACCGGGACAGGAGGCTATGGCTACACCTTC
CSVTGTGGYGYTF
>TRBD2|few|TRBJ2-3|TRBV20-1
TGCAGTGCTAGAGATATTGGGAGGGCAGATACGCAGTATTTT
CSARDIGRADTQYF
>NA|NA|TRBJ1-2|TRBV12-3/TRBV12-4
TGTGCCAGCAGTATCAGTGGGGGTGGCTATGGCTACACCTTC
CASSISGGGYGYTF
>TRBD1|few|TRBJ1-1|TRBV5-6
TGTGCCAGCAGCTTTATAGACAGGGTGAACACTGAAGCTTTCTTT
CASSFIDRVNTEAFF
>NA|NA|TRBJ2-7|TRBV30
TGTGCCTGGAGGACCGGGAGCCTCTACGAGCAGTACTTC
CAWRTGSLYEQYF
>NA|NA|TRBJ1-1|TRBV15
TGTGCCACCAGCGGTACAGAGAACACTGAAGCTTTCTTT
CATSGTENTEAFF
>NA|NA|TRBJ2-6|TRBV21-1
TGTGCCAGCAGCAAAGCCGGATGGCTCTCTGGGGCCAACGTCCTGACTTTC
CASSKAGWLSGANVLTF
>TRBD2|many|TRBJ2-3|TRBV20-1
TGCAGTGGGCAACGAGGGAGGGCCGGGGATACGCAGTATTTT
CSGQRGRAGDTQYF
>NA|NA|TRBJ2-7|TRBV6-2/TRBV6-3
TGTGCCAGCAGTTACGATGGTGGGGCTAAGGTGCAGTACTTC
CASSYDGGAKVQYF
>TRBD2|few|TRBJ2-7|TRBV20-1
TGCAGTGCCCCCGACGCGGGACTAGCGGGTGAGCAGTACTTC
CSAPDAGLAGEQYF
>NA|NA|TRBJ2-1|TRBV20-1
TGCAGCCTCGGGCGGGAGCAGTTCTTC
CSLGREQFF
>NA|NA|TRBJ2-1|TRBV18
TGTGCCAGCTCACCTAACGTGGGGGGTGATGAGCAGTTCTTC
CASSPNVGGDEQFF
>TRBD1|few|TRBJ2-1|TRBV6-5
TGTGCCAGCAGTTATTCCGGGACAGGGGCCAATGAGCAGTTCTTC
CASSYSGTGANEQFF
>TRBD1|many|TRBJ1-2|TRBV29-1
TGCAGCGTTGATGAGGGGGCAAGGATCTATGGCTACACCTTC
CSVDEGARIYGYTF
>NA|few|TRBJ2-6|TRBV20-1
TGCAGTGCAGAGGGGGGAATTGCTGGGGCCAACGTCCTGACTTTC
CSAEGGIAGANVLTF
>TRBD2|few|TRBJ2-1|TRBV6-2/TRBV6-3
TGTGCCAGCAGTTACTCGAGGGTCCCCCCAGTAGCGGGCTCCTACAATGAGCAGTTCTTC
CASSYSRVPPVAGSYNEQFF
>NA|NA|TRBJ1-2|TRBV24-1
TGTGCCACCAGTGATTCTGACAGGAGATTAGTCGGCTACACCTTC
CATSDSDRRLVGYTF
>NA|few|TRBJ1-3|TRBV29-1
TGCAGCGTTGAATTGGGTACTGGAAACACCATATATTTT
CSVELGTGNTIYF
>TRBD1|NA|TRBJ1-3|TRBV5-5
TGTGCCAGCAGGGTAACAGGGGGAACAGGTGGAAACACCATATATTTT
CASRVTGGTGGNTIYF
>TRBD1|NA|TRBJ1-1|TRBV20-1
TGCAGGGCCTCGTGGACAGGGGGGGGTACAGGCACTGAAGCTTTCTTT
CRASWTGGGTGTEAFF
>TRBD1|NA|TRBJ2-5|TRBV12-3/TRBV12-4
TGTGCCAGCACTTCCGGGACAGTGTACCAAGAGACCCAGTACTTC
CASTSGTVYQETQYF